The 12 T cell receptor beta chains in this list originate from one sample, sequenced in a study of blood T cell repertoires in COVID-19. The assay was immunoSEQ multiplex PCR, and TCRdb's table has in-frame clones only and misses some. The sample lists 100,000 to 150,000 clones, approximately 80% occurring once. The sequenced sample consisted of peripheral blood. The receptors derive from a man aged 35-49 years with active or convalescent COVID-19.

The chain links TRBV29-1 to TRBJ2-7; 7 bases are a match to TRBD1. The germline CDR1 and CDR2 sequences are SQVTM and ANQGSEA. CDR3 length equals 18 residues. The V and J ends lost 0 bases and 0 bases, in that order; junction bases with no gene match: 14. CDR3 nucleotide sequence: TGCAGCGTTGAAGATCCGGGCAGGGGGTCCTCCAGCTCCTACGAGCAGTACTTC. It yields the protein CSVEDPGRGSSSSYEQYF.

This chain uses TRBV30 with TRBJ1-3, with D uncertain. The length of the CDR3 is 12 residues. Germline loops: CDR1 GTSNPN, CDR2 SVGIG (reference sequence). The V gene lost 4 bases and the J gene lost 4 bases, with 8 bases spanning the gap. The CDR3 is CAWITSGNTIYF. CDR3 nucleotides: TGTGCCTGGATCACATCGGGAAACACCATATATTTT.

The chain joins TRBV5-4 to TRBJ1-4; no clear D. The V end lost 0 bases, the J end lost 3 bases, and 9 bases lay between the germline ends. The CDR3 extends over 15 amino acids. The germline V gene encodes CDR1 SGHNT and CDR2 YYREEE (reference sequence). CDR3: CASSLEAGSNEKLFF. For the CDR3, the DNA is TGTGCCAGCAGCTTGGAAGCAGGATCTAATGAAAAACTGTTTTTT. The full variable domain, rest sourced from reference TRBV5-4 and TRBJ1-4, is ETGVTQSPTHLIKTRGQQVTLRCSSQSGHNTVSWYQQALGQGPQFIFQYYREEENGRGNFPPRFSGLQFPNYSSELNVNALELDDSALYLCASSLEAGSNEKLFFGSGTQLSVL.

The chain combines TRBV6-5 with TRBJ2-7, with D possibly matching TRBD2 (6 bases). V gave up 8 bases and J gave up 3 bases, with 17 bases separating them. The CDR3 runs to 14 residues. Germline-derived CDR1 and CDR2 are MNHEY and SVGAGI. CDR3 sequence: CASGSGTRGYEQYF. CDR3 nucleotide sequence: TGTGCCAGCGGGTCGGGGACTCGAGGCTACGAGCAGTACTTC.

This clone showed up just a few times. The DNA of the CDR3 is TGTGCCTGGGCTCGGGACTTCTCACCCCTCCACTTT. This gives the protein CAWARDFSPLHF. This rearrangement joins TRBV30 to TRBJ1-6, with TRBD1 as a possible D gene (5 bases). CDR3 length: 12 amino acids. V lost 5 bases, J lost 10 bases, and 12 bases lay in between. CDR1 and CDR2 (germline): GTSNPN, SVGIG (reference sequence).

The genes are TRBV2 and TRBJ2-7; D not resolved. The length of the CDR3 is 14 residues. Trimming pared 7 bases from V and 0 bases from J, leaving 13 bases between. The germline V gene encodes CDR1 SNHLY and CDR2 FYNNEI. The CDR3 DNA reads TGTGCCAGCAAGATCGGTGGTTTCTCCTACGAGCAGTACTTC. Protein sequence: CASKIGGFSYEQYF.

This sequence joins TRBV15 and TRBJ1-3; the D is unclear. Germline CDR1 is LNHNV and CDR2 is YYDKDF (reference sequence). V was pared by 1 base and J by 0 bases, with 10 bases between. CDR3 length: 16 residues. CDR3 sequence: CATSRAWASSGNTIYF. Written as DNA, the CDR3 is TGTGCCACCAGCAGAGCATGGGCCAGCTCTGGAAACACCATATATTTT.

The rearrangement uses TRBV27 and TRBJ2-7, with TRBD2 matching 12 bases. Germline V gives CDR1 MNHEY, CDR2 SMNVEV (reference sequence). The CDR3 is made up of 16 amino acids. V shed 6 bases and J 2 bases; nucleotides not matched to a gene: 8. The CDR3 region is CASRSTSGSSPYEQYF. The CDR3 bases are TGTGCCAGCAGGTCGACTAGCGGGAGCTCTCCCTACGAGCAGTACTTC.

The rearrangement joins TRBV27 to TRBJ2-1; weak D call: TRBD2 (5 bases). Between the trimmed V and J ends, which lost 9 bases and 4 bases, there was a span of 16 bases. CDR1 and CDR2 from the germline V gene are MNHEY and SMNVEV (reference sequence). The CDR3 sequence is 14 residues long. DNA of the CDR3: TGTGCCAGTCACCCCAGCGGAGATTACAATGAGCAGTTCTTC. This codes for CASHPSGDYNEQFF.

The table lists this clone with a few counts. V gene TRBV4-1 combines with J gene TRBJ2-7; TRBD2 aligns across 11 bases. Losses at the gene ends were 1 base for V and 3 bases for J; bases not matched to a gene: 14. Germline assignment: CDR1 MGHRA and CDR2 YSYEKL. The CDR3 runs 19 residues. The CDR3 DNA reads as TGCGCCAGCAGCCAAGCAGGGACAGAGGGACTAGCGGACCTCTACGAGCAGTACTTC. Amino acid sequence: CASSQAGTEGLADLYEQYF.

V and J are TRBV30 and TRBJ2-1, with 14 bases identical to TRBD2. CDR1 GTSNPN and CDR2 SVGIG come from the germline V gene (reference sequence). Germline trimming cut 5 bases from V and 9 bases from J; bases unmatched to any gene: 6. The CDR3 spans 14 residues. CDR3 bases: TGTGCCTGGGCCGGGACTAGCGGGAGAGGTGAGCAGTTCTTC. It is translated as CAWAGTSGRGEQFF.

The chain couples TRBV27 to TRBJ1-3; D perhaps matches TRBD1 (5 bases). The V and J ends lost 0 bases and 4 bases respectively, with 10 bases between them. CDR3 length equals 15 residues. Germline CDR1 MNHEY, CDR2 SMNVEV (reference sequence). This chain's CDR3 is CASSLSRDSGNTIYF. CDR3 coding DNA: TGTGCCAGCAGTTTATCCCGGGACTCAGGAAACACCATATATTTT.